The 30 T cell receptor beta chains given below trace back to one sample, sequenced in a study of blood T cells in healthy people across ages. The authors ran a second PCR of about 7 to 11 cycles using a sample-barcoded 5' primer and a J-beta primer mix. TCRdb used MiXCR to reprocess the 5' RACE reads, holding one entry per CDR3 protein. Found here are some 1.1 million distinct CDR3 sequences, around two fifths of them singletons; the top ten hold roughly 14%. The sequencing input was blood. These receptors were obtained from a man between 18 and 35 years old in good health.

V is TRBV5-1 and J is TRBJ2-7, with a tentative D call TRBD1 (5 bases). Germline V gene lookup returns CDR1 SGHRS and CDR2 YFSETQ. The CDR3 sequence is 15 residues long. Trimming removed 0 bases from V and 2 bases from J, with 12 bases in between. CDR3 region: CASSLGTTTTYEQYF. CDR3 DNA: TGCGCCAGCAGCTTGGGGACAACGACCACCTACGAGCAGTACTTC. The variable domain in full, completed from reference TRBV5-1 and TRBJ2-7, reads KAGVTQTPRYLIKTRGQQVTLSCSPISGHRSVSWYQQTPGQGLQFLFEYFSETQRNKGNFPGRFSGRQFSNSRSEMNVSTLELGDSALYLCASSLGTTTTYEQYFGPGTRLTVT.

This chain links TRBV4-2 with TRBJ1-1, with 10 bases aligning to TRBD1. With V trimmed by 3 bases and J by 5 bases, 3 bases remained unmatched. CDR3 length: 14 amino acids. CDR1 and CDR2 from the germline V gene are LGHNA and YNFKEQ. The CDR3 here is CASSQPDRGTEAFF. The CDR3 DNA is TGTGCCAGCAGCCAGCCGGACAGGGGGACTGAAGCTTTCTTT.

V and J are TRBV7-6 and TRBJ2-1; 8 bases match TRBD1. V lost 4 bases and J lost 6; bases outside the gene matches: 14. CDR3 length: 17 residues. CDR1 is SGHVS, CDR2 FNYEAQ, per germline. The CDR3: CASSSPSDSRGRNEQFF. For the CDR3, the DNA is TGTGCCAGCAGCTCGCCTTCTGATAGCAGGGGGCGCAATGAGCAGTTCTTC.

The chain carries TRBV10-3 and TRBJ1-2, with 7 bases aligning to TRBD1. The CDR3 loop spans 15 amino acids. CDR1 and CDR2 from the germline V gene are ENHRY and SYGVKD. V was pared by 0 bases and J by 6 bases, with 7 bases of the junction left unmatched. CDR3 residues: CAISESAGGMNGYTF. CDR3 nucleotides: TGTGCCATCAGTGAGTCGGCAGGGGGTATGAATGGCTACACCTTC.

This sequence joins TRBV7-4 and TRBJ1-1, with D maybe TRBD1 (6 bases). V was pared by 0 bases and J by 1 base, with 15 bases between. Germline lookup yields CDR1 SGHVT and CDR2 SQSDAQ. CDR3 length equals 17 residues. The CDR3 sequence is CASSLAWGRDSNTEAFF. The CDR3 DNA sequence: TGTGCCAGCAGCTTAGCTTGGGGGCGGGACTCGAACACTGAAGCTTTCTTT.

This chain links TRBV20-1 with TRBJ1-2; D uncertain. CDR3 size: 12 residues. V dropped 2 bases and J dropped 2 bases, with 6 bases sitting between them. Germline V gene sequence: CDR1 DFQATT, CDR2 SNEGSKA (reference sequence). The CDR3 DNA reads TGCAGTGCTAGAAACACAAACTATGGCTACACCTTC. This encodes CSARNTNYGYTF.

The CDR3 bases are TGTGCCAGCAGCTTCGGGACAGGGGCGGCTTTCTTT. The encoded protein is CASSFGTGAAFF. The chain uses TRBV5-6 and TRBJ1-1; 10 nucleotides align to TRBD1. CDR1 SGHDT and CDR2 YYEEEE come from the germline V gene. V was clipped by 2 bases and J by 11 bases; unmatched bases: 3. The CDR3 covers 12 residues.

This sequence joins TRBV3-1 and TRBJ2-7, with D unclear. This CDR3 spans 15 amino acids. Germline V lookup: CDR1 LGHDT, CDR2 YNNKEL (reference sequence). Trimming removed 0 bases at V and 3 bases at J, with 12 bases between. CDR3 amino acids: CASSQDFSKSYEQYF. The CDR3 bases are TGTGCCAGCAGCCAAGATTTTTCCAAGAGCTACGAGCAGTACTTC.

The V and J genes are TRBV25-1 and TRBJ1-1; D not certain. CDR1 is MGHDK and CDR2 is SYGVNS in the germline V gene. The CDR3 is 14 amino acids. The V end was cut by 0 bases, the J end by 4 bases, with 9 bases between. The CDR3 loop reads CASSEYLGGTEAFF. Here the CDR3 DNA reads TGTGCCAGCAGTGAATACTTGGGAGGCACTGAAGCTTTCTTT.

The sample holds a few counts of this clonotype. V usage is TRBV10-3 and J usage is TRBJ2-1; D remains ambiguous. Germline-derived CDR1 and CDR2 are ENHRY and SYGVKD. Deletions cut 5 bases from V and 6 bases from J, with 17 bases between. CDR3 length equals 15 residues. The CDR3 loop reads CAISIGLLQTNEQFF. The CDR3 coding sequence is TGTGCCATCAGTATCGGGCTACTACAAACCAATGAGCAGTTCTTC.

This clonotype was observed a handful of times. V gene TRBV27 combines with J gene TRBJ2-6; a weak D match, TRBD1 (6 bases). This CDR3 has 17 amino acids. With 3 bases removed from V and 0 bases from J, the gap between germline ends came to 12 bases. The germline V gene encodes CDR1 MNHEY and CDR2 SMNVEV (reference sequence). The CDR3 region has the DNA TGTGCCAGCAGTTTCGCAGGGGACCCCTCTGGGGCCAACGTCCTGACTTTC. Its translation is CASSFAGDPSGANVLTF.

This clonotype was detected only a few times. The chain combines TRBV12-3 or TRBV12-4 with TRBJ2-4; D remains ambiguous. The CDR3 is made up of 17 amino acids. V was clipped by 4 bases and J by 3 bases, with 19 bases between them. The CDR3 reads CASSSRIGPVGKNIQYF. CDR3 DNA sequence: TGTGCCAGCAGTTCTAGGATCGGACCAGTAGGCAAAAACATTCAGTACTTC.

V gene TRBV3-1 combines with J gene TRBJ1-4; D is undetermined. The germline gives CDR1 LGHDT, CDR2 YNNKEL (reference sequence). This CDR3 region has 15 residues. V was pared by 0 bases and J by 5 bases, with 10 bases between. This CDR3 is CASSQETRRNEKLFF. The CDR3 region has the DNA TGTGCCAGCAGCCAAGAGACCAGGCGGAATGAAAAACTGTTTTTT.

This clonotype was counted a single time. This chain uses TRBV7-9 with TRBJ2-7; 12 nucleotides line up with TRBD2. V lost 0 bases to trimming and J lost 3 bases; unmatched junction nucleotides: 9. The germline CDR1 and CDR2 sequences are SEHNR and FQNEAQ (reference sequence). The CDR3 has 18 amino acids. The CDR3 coding sequence is TGTGCCAGCAGCTTAGCCGTGACTAGCGGGGGTGAACTCTACGAGCAGTACTTC. Translating gives CASSLAVTSGGELYEQYF.

V usage is TRBV14 and J usage is TRBJ2-5; 7 bases agree with TRBD2. This CDR3 comprises 15 residues. Germline CDR1 reads SGHDN; CDR2 reads FVKESK. The V gene end was trimmed by 3 bases and the J gene end by 5 bases; junction bases not matched to a gene: 9. The CDR3 protein is CASSQFYQGGETQYF. CDR3 nucleotide sequence: TGTGCCAGCAGCCAGTTCTATCAGGGAGGGGAGACCCAGTACTTC.

This chain links TRBV6-5 with TRBJ1-5; no definite D call. Germline values: CDR1 MNHEY, CDR2 SVGAGI. V shed 2 bases and J shed 5 bases, with 7 bases lying between them. This CDR3 spans 13 amino acids. In nucleotides, the CDR3 is TGTGCCAGCAGTTACGGAGCAGATCAGCCCCAGCATTTT. It yields the protein CASSYGADQPQHF.

The CDR3 DNA reads as TGTGCCAGCAGCCAGAACCTAGCAGGGGAGCAGTTCTTC. Protein product: CASSQNLAGEQFF. This chain connects TRBV3-1 to TRBJ2-1; D possibly uses TRBD1 or TRBD2 (5 bases each). V dropped 3 bases and J dropped 10 bases, with 13 bases sitting between them. The CDR3 is made up of 13 amino acids. CDR1 is LGHDT and CDR2 is YNNKEL in the germline V gene (reference sequence).

This clonotype was counted a few times. The CDR3 nucleotides read TGTGCCAGCAGTTTTGGAATTGAACTTGGGGGCTACACCTTC. It yields the protein CASSFGIELGGYTF. This chain links TRBV7-9 with TRBJ1-2, with D unclear. This CDR3 has 14 amino acids. V dropped 6 bases and J dropped 8 bases, with 19 bases sitting between them. Germline V lookup: CDR1 SEHNR, CDR2 FQNEAQ (reference sequence).

The rearrangement links TRBV5-1 to TRBJ2-3; the D gene is possibly TRBD2 (7 bases). From germline, CDR1 is SGHRS and CDR2 YFSETQ. V lost 2 bases and J lost 0, with 13 bases in between. The CDR3 runs to 16 residues. CDR3 nucleotides: TGCGCCAGCAGCTTTGGGGGGGCTGGGAGCACAGATACGCAGTATTTT. This sequence encodes CASSFGGAGSTDTQYF.

The rearrangement uses TRBV12-3 or TRBV12-4 and TRBJ2-2; D could derive from TRBD1 or TRBD2 (5 bases each). Trimming stripped 7 bases from V and 3 bases from J, with 12 bases between. The CDR3 is 14 residues long. CDR3 in amino acids: CASTRGIDTGELFF. DNA of the CDR3: TGTGCCAGCACGAGGGGAATTGACACCGGGGAGCTGTTTTTT.

The chain uses TRBV12-3 or TRBV12-4 and TRBJ2-4; D not certain. Trimming took 3 bases from V and 5 from J, leaving 8 bases between them. The CDR3 has 13 residues. The DNA of the CDR3 is TGTGCCAGCAGTTTGAGTGCCCAAAACATTCAGTACTTC. It encodes CASSLSAQNIQYF.

This clonotype has more than one count but fewer than ten. The chain links TRBV6-5 to TRBJ1-2; D is ambiguous. The CDR3 length is 15 residues. V shed 7 bases and J shed 2 bases, with 17 bases lying between them. Germline V CDR1 and CDR2: MNHEY, SVGAGI. CDR3 sequence: CASTTGSALNYGYTF. As DNA, the CDR3 is TGTGCCAGCACCACCGGATCAGCGTTGAACTATGGCTACACCTTC.

The CDR3 region is CASSEGPTGVTNEKLFF. The CDR3 DNA sequence: TGTGCCAGCAGTGAAGGCCCCACAGGGGTTACTAATGAAAAACTGTTTTTT. The chain recombines TRBV6-1 with TRBJ1-4; 7 bases map to TRBD1. Germline lookup yields CDR1 MNHNS and CDR2 SASEGT. The trim removed 1 base at V and 2 bases at J, leaving 7 bases unmatched. This CDR3 spans 17 amino acids.

This rearrangement joins TRBV3-1 to TRBJ1-2, with 7 nucleotides matching TRBD1. The CDR3 loop spans 20 amino acids. Germline trimming cut 1 base from V and 4 bases from J; bases unmatched to any gene: 21. The germline V gene has CDR1 LGHDT and CDR2 YNNKEL (reference sequence). This chain's CDR3 is CASSQAGQGTALGMVYGYTF. CDR3 nucleotides: TGTGCCAGCAGCCAAGCGGGTCAAGGGACAGCGCTGGGGATGGTCTATGGCTACACCTTC.

Note on this clonotype: One end of the junction varies from germline; a read error may be responsible. CDR3 nucleotides: TGCAGTGCTAGAGGGGGCCGAGATAGCAACCAGCCCCAGCATTTT. It translates to CSARGGRDSNQPQHF. J is TRBJ1-5 and V is TRBV20-1, with D maybe TRBD1 (5 bases). The CDR3 length is 15 residues. Germline V lookup: CDR1 DFQATT, CDR2 SNEGSKA (reference sequence).

This clonotype was counted a few times. The CDR3 sequence is CASSSRENRESSPLHF. The CDR3 DNA reads TGTGCCAGCAGCTCCAGGGAGAATAGGGAGAGTTCACCCCTCCACTTT. The chain joins TRBV7-9 to TRBJ1-6; possibly TRBD1 for D (5 bases). The ends were cut back, 4 bases at V and 9 bases at J, with 19 bases in the middle. Looked up from germline, CDR1 is SEHNR and CDR2 is FQNEAQ (reference sequence). CDR3 length: 16 residues.

J is TRBJ2-4 and V is TRBV12-3 or TRBV12-4; D gene unclear. The end of the DNA aligns better with TRBJ2-7, so the J call may be wrong. CDR3 length: 13 amino acids. The CDR3 spells CASSLTPPGEQYF. For the CDR3, the DNA is TGTGCCAGCAGTTTGACCCCACCTGGCGAGCAGTACTTC.

The V gene is TRBV7-9, the J gene TRBJ1-1; TRBD1 is a possible D gene (5 bases). There are 16 residues in the CDR3. The germline V gene encodes CDR1 SEHNR and CDR2 FQNEAQ (reference sequence). V shed 3 bases and J shed 4 bases, with 18 bases lying between them. The CDR3 region is CASSLTKRGGGTEAFF. In nucleotides, the CDR3 is TGTGCCAGCAGCTTGACAAAGCGGGGGGGAGGCACTGAAGCTTTCTTT.

This clonotype occurred a few times. The chain uses TRBV9 and TRBJ1-2; D gene uncertain. This CDR3 region has 15 residues. The ends were cut back, 4 bases at V and 7 bases at J, with 20 bases in the middle. Germline assignment: CDR1 SGDLS and CDR2 YYNGEE. The CDR3 DNA reads TGTGCCAGCAGCCCGGTTCCGGACGTAGGGCTTGGCTACACCTTC. Translation: CASSPVPDVGLGYTF.

This clonotype was counted once. V gene TRBV7-9 combines with J gene TRBJ1-5; D call uncertain. CDR3 length: 12 residues. The germline V gene has CDR1 SEHNR and CDR2 FQNEAQ (reference sequence). Between the trimmed V and J ends, which lost 4 bases and 9 bases, there was a span of 10 bases. The CDR3 spells CASSSNSLPQHF. In nucleotides, the CDR3 is TGTGCCAGCAGCTCAAATAGCCTGCCCCAGCATTTT.